One TCR beta chain is described in this entry. This specimen belongs to a study of blood T cell repertoires in COVID-19. Produced via immunoSEQ multiplex PCR; TCRdb's table is partial and in-frame only. The data contain under 250,000 clones, 70% to 90% of them singletons. The receptor's source is a woman aged 25 to 39 with COVID-19, enrolled during active disease. Sequencing was done on a sample of peripheral blood.

DNA for the CDR3: TGTGCCAGCAGCCAAGACGTAGGACAGGGCTCCGGAAACACCATATATTTT. Translated, it gives CASSQDVGQGSGNTIYF. The chain combines TRBV3-1 (or the pseudogene TRBV3-2) with TRBJ1-3; TRBD1 matches 8 bases. Germline V gene sequence: CDR1 LGHDT, CDR2 YNNKEL (reference sequence). V lost 0 bases to trimming and J lost 4 bases; unmatched junction nucleotides: 8. The CDR3 covers 17 residues.